This T cell receptor (beta chain) is from a study of blood T cells in healthy people across ages. The junction had 5 bases not matched to a gene; V was cut back by 0 bases and J by 8 bases. The V gene's germline CDR1 is SEHNR and CDR2 FQNEAQ (reference sequence). CDR3 length equals 15 residues. For the second PCR, which ran for roughly 7 to 11 cycles, a sample-barcoded 5' primer and a J-beta primer mix were used. TCRdb recomputed calls from the 5' RACE reads with MiXCR, one row per CDR3 protein. The data hold approximately 2,000,000 distinct CDR3 sequences, with about two fifths observed a single time.

The sequencing sample was made of blood. This clonotype was obtained from a human donor in good health. The chain employs TRBV7-9 and TRBJ2-1, with 9 bases lining up with TRBD2. The CDR3 spells CASSLAGTSFDEQFF. Written as DNA, the CDR3 is TGTGCCAGCAGCTTAGCCGGGACTAGCTTCGATGAGCAGTTCTTC.